This T cell receptor beta chain was profiled in a study of brain T cells in children with intractable seizures. This table comes from immunoSEQ multiplex PCR, and its TCRdb copy is limited to in-frame clones, with some not included. The data hold about 64,000 clones, with 95% to 96% observed a single time. V shed 5 bases and J shed 0 bases, with 9 bases lying between them. CDR1 SGHTA and CDR2 FQGNSA come from the germline V gene. The CDR3 has 14 amino acids. Patients received at least one anti-epileptic drug before surgery. The V call is TRBV7-2, the J call TRBJ2-3; D not certain. The material sequenced was peripheral blood, taken at surgery. The origin of this receptor is a boy younger than two with focal cortical dysplasia and intractable seizures. The CDR3 DNA sequence: TGTGCCAGCAGCGTCGGGCTCAGCACAGATACGCAGTATTTT. This sequence encodes CASSVGLSTDTQYF.